This note documents a single T cell receptor beta chain sequence. Its antigen is unidentified. Both 60 Vbeta primers and 13 Jbeta primers went into the PCR. The repertoire was sequenced with immunoSEQ multiplex PCR; TCRdb's copy has only in-frame clones and lacks some. The sample records some 170,000 clones, around 75% being singletons. This sample is part of a study of cytomegalovirus exposure and HLA in healthy donors. Study conclusions and caveats: The study designated 160 or so TCR beta chains cytomegalovirus-associated. In an earlier analysis, about 87% or about 30%: the productive usage of most TCR beta V segments. At a 0.05 false discovery rate, a later analysis found some 18,000 TCR beta sequences to be associated with HLA alleles. Certain sequence variants were highly shared and formed a cluster, and this cluster was likely a sequencing artifact.

The J segment lost 4 bases and the V segment lost 8 bases, leaving 12 bases of the junction unmatched. This CDR3 is built from 15 residues. Germline V gene sequence: CDR1 SNHLY, CDR2 FYNNEI. The origin of this receptor is a woman aged 50 to 60 in good health and CMV-seropositive. V is TRBV2 and J is TRBJ2-5; 8 positions agree with TRBD2. Sequenced material: PBMCs. CDR3 nucleotides: TGTGCCAGCCGTGTCGGGGGGGACCCAAGAGAGACCCAGTACTTC. Translated, it gives CASRVGGDPRETQYF.